These 23 T cell receptor beta chains originate from one sample sequenced in a study of human T cells and chemical hapten exposure. One entry per CDR3 protein, called by TCRdb with MiXCR from the RACE reads. This table has under 450,000 distinct CDR3 sequences, 4.8% appearing once. Time point meaning: patch test 1, 2 weeks after DPC sensitization. Treatment specified: therapeutic diphenylcyclopropenone sensitization with weekly scalp DPC. The input for sequencing was whole blood, taken in connection with sensitization to the hapten diphenylcyclopropenone (DPC). The receptors were sampled from a woman aged 45-65 years with alopecia areata. Some clones in this sample may be carry-over from other donors' samples.

The sample holds many counts of this clonotype. The chain employs TRBV7-9 and TRBJ1-1; no definite D call. Germline assignment: CDR1 SEHNR and CDR2 FQNEAQ (reference sequence). This CDR3 comprises 14 residues. V dropped 1 base and J dropped 1 base, with 7 bases sitting between them. CDR3 protein: CASSLERANTEAFF. In DNA form, the CDR3 reads TGTGCCAGCAGCTTAGAACGGGCGAACACTGAAGCTTTCTTT.

This clonotype was recorded at least ten times. The rearrangement uses TRBV6-5 and TRBJ1-2; a weak D match, TRBD1 (6 bases). Germline V gene data show CDR1 as MNHEY and CDR2 as SVGAGI. V was clipped by 7 bases and J by 8 bases, with 11 bases between them. CDR3 length: 11 amino acids. The DNA of the CDR3 is TGTGCCAGCACCCAGGGGACCGGCTACACCTTC. The encoded protein is CASTQGTGYTF.

This clonotype was seen repeatedly, ten times or more. The CDR3 reads CSATDRVGYTF. CDR3 in DNA: TGCAGCGCCACCGACAGGGTCGGCTACACCTTC. The J gene is TRBJ1-2, the V gene TRBV29-1; 7 bases are a match to TRBD1. Per the germline V gene, CDR1 is SQVTM and CDR2 is ANQGSEA. The J segment lost 8 bases and the V segment lost 7 bases, leaving 7 bases of the junction unmatched. The CDR3 runs to 11 residues.

The rearrangement links TRBV29-1 to TRBJ2-1; tentative D call: TRBD1 (6 bases). Germline CDR1 SQVTM, CDR2 ANQGSEA. The CDR3 loop spans 12 amino acids. V lost 7 bases and J 9 bases, leaving 16 bases between the germline ends. CDR3: CSEVTGLVEQFF. The CDR3 DNA follows: TGCAGCGAGGTGACAGGCCTCGTTGAGCAGTTCTTC.

This clonotype was observed once. The chain links TRBV10-3 to TRBJ2-3; tentatively, D is TRBD2 (5 bases). The CDR3 has 18 amino acids. Germline CDR1 ENHRY, CDR2 SYGVKD. V shed 0 bases and J shed 1 base, with 17 bases lying between them. CDR3 in DNA: TGTGCCATCAGTGAGTCGCCCGGGGAACCCTTACGCACAGATACGCAGTATTTT. Amino acid sequence: CAISESPGEPLRTDTQYF.

The chain employs TRBV7-8 and TRBJ2-3, with TRBD1 identical over 7 bases. CDR3 length equals 15 residues. J lost 2 bases, V lost 4 bases, and 6 bases had no gene match. Germline V gene data show CDR1 as SGHVS and CDR2 as FQNEAQ. CDR3 sequence: CASSYPGQSTDTQYF. CDR3 in DNA: TGTGCCAGCAGCTACCCGGGACAGTCCACAGATACGCAGTATTTT.

For the CDR3, the DNA is TGTGCCAGCAGCGTTCCAGGGGGCGCGGAAGCTTTCTTT. Translating gives CASSVPGGAEAFF. This chain links TRBV7-2 with TRBJ1-1; 8 bases fit TRBD1. CDR3 length equals 13 residues. Per the germline V gene, CDR1 is SGHTA and CDR2 is FQGNSA. V shed 5 bases and J 8 bases; nucleotides not matched to a gene: 7.

Ten or more counts support this clonotype. The chain carries TRBV24-1 and TRBJ2-7, with D possibly TRBD1 on 5 matching bases. The length of the CDR3 is 17 residues. The V end was cut by 3 bases, the J end by 2 bases, with 19 bases between. Germline V CDR1 and CDR2: KGHDR, SFDVKD. CDR3 bases: TGTGCCACCAGTGATCGACCCAGGGCTCGTAAGCCCTACGAGCAGTACTTC. This encodes CATSDRPRARKPYEQYF.

This clonotype was seen ten or more times. The rearrangement links TRBV7-2 to TRBJ1-6; 8 nucleotides line up with TRBD1. CDR3 length: 15 residues. The V gene end was trimmed by 6 bases and the J gene end by 8 bases; junction bases not matched to a gene: 9. CDR1 and CDR2 (germline): SGHTA, FQGNSA. CDR3 sequence reads: CASSIVQGADSPLHF. CDR3 DNA sequence: TGTGCCAGCAGTATTGTTCAGGGGGCAGATTCACCCCTCCACTTT.

This clonotype occurred many times. This chain links TRBV4-3 with TRBJ2-7; D gene uncertain. Germline V gives CDR1 LGHNA, CDR2 YSLEER. V lost 4 bases, J lost 5 bases, and 15 bases lay in between. The CDR3 spans 14 residues. CDR3 sequence (DNA): TGCGCCAGCAGCCTAGGGCCCTCCCGGGACGAGCAGTACTTC. Amino acid sequence: CASSLGPSRDEQYF.

This clonotype has just a few counts. V gene TRBV12-3 or TRBV12-4 combines with J gene TRBJ2-1; 7 bases align to TRBD2. Trimming removed 6 bases from V and 0 bases from J; junction bases left unmatched: 8. The CDR3 has 16 amino acids. The CDR3: CASSPGTINSYNEQFF. The CDR3 nucleotides read TGTGCCAGCAGCCCCGGGACTATCAACTCCTACAATGAGCAGTTCTTC.

This clonotype was picked up many times. The V gene is TRBV4-1, the J gene TRBJ2-5, with 8 bases fitting TRBD2. CDR1 MGHRA and CDR2 YSYEKL come from the germline V gene. With V trimmed by 4 bases and J by 4 bases, 2 bases remained unmatched. The CDR3 covers 13 residues. CDR3 coding DNA: TGCGCCAGCAGCCGAACTAGCGGAGAGACCCAGTACTTC. Translating it yields CASSRTSGETQYF.

At least ten counts were recorded for this clonotype. The V and J genes are TRBV29-1 and TRBJ1-2; D unresolved. Germline-derived CDR1 and CDR2 are SQVTM and ANQGSEA. This CDR3 has 10 residues. Trimming pared 5 bases from V and 5 bases from J, leaving 6 bases between. As DNA, the CDR3 is TGCAGCGTTTCTGATTATGGCTACACCTTC. It encodes CSVSDYGYTF.

This clonotype was counted only a few times. The V and J genes are TRBV5-4 and TRBJ2-7; either TRBD1 or TRBD2 may supply D (5 bases each). With 5 bases removed from V and 4 bases from J, the gap between germline ends came to 16 bases. The CDR3 is 14 amino acids. Germline values: CDR1 SGHNT, CDR2 YYREEE (reference sequence). Here the CDR3 reads CASSPGTSPYEQYF. The DNA for the CDR3 is TGTGCCAGCAGTCCAGGGACCTCACCTTACGAGCAGTACTTC.

This clonotype has ten or more counts. The V call is TRBV28, the J call TRBJ2-7; D is ambiguous. Trimming took 3 bases from V and 6 from J, leaving 9 bases between them. Germline lookup yields CDR1 MDHEN and CDR2 SYDVKM. The CDR3 sequence is 12 residues long. The CDR3 reads CASSLTVAEQYF. CDR3 DNA: TGTGCCAGCAGTTTGACGGTTGCCGAGCAGTACTTC.

Only a few counts were recorded for this clonotype. The chain links TRBV5-1 to TRBJ2-1; 12 positions agree with TRBD1. With 1 base clipped from V and 7 bases from J, the junction kept 6 bases outside the gene matches. Germline V gene sequence: CDR1 SGHRS, CDR2 YFSETQ. CDR3 length: 16 residues. The CDR3 DNA reads TGCGCCAGCAGCTTGAAGCCGGGACAGGGGGCTAATGAGCAGTTCTTC. Its translation: CASSLKPGQGANEQFF.

The J gene is TRBJ2-7, the V gene TRBV7-9; 9 nucleotides match TRBD1. The CDR3 spans 16 residues. With V trimmed by 5 bases and J by 2 bases, 10 bases remained unmatched. Germline V gene sequence: CDR1 SEHNR, CDR2 FQNEAQ (reference sequence). The CDR3, as DNA: TGTGCCAGCAGCATACAGCCGGGACAGGGACCCTACGAGCAGTACTTC. It codes for CASSIQPGQGPYEQYF.

On this clonotype itself: A much larger clone lies a single base off, so this may be a read error. The chain joins TRBV2 to TRBJ2-1; TRBD2 aligns across 12 bases. The CDR3 is 16 amino acids. Looked up from germline, CDR1 is SNHLY and CDR2 is FYNNEI. CDR3 nucleotides: TGTGCCGGCAGTGTTATTCGACTAGCGGGAGTGGGTGAGCAGTTCTTC. Protein product: CAGSVIRLAGVGEQFF.

This clonotype was counted many times. V is TRBV3-1 and J is TRBJ2-1; D remains ambiguous. Looked up from germline, CDR1 is LGHDT and CDR2 is YNNKEL (reference sequence). Trimming removed 2 bases from V and 10 bases from J, with 15 bases in between. The CDR3 consists of 14 residues. The CDR3 loop reads CASSQLAGTGEQFF. The DNA for the CDR3 is TGTGCCAGCAGCCAATTGGCTGGAACTGGGGAGCAGTTCTTC.

There are many counts of this clonotype. This rearrangement joins TRBV28 to TRBJ1-5, with TRBD1 matching 9 bases. The CDR3 totals 15 residues. Trimming removed 2 bases from V and 6 bases from J; junction bases left unmatched: 5. The germline V gene has CDR1 MDHEN and CDR2 SYDVKM. This CDR3 reads CASSLVTGGAQPQHF. CDR3 bases: TGTGCCAGCAGTTTAGTGACAGGGGGGGCTCAGCCCCAGCATTTT.

This clonotype has ten or more counts. CDR3 coding DNA: TGTGCCAGCTCTTCTCCCGGGACTAGCGGGAGGGCCGGGACCGGGGAGCTGTTTTTT. It translates to CASSSPGTSGRAGTGELFF. The chain combines TRBV27 with TRBJ2-2; TRBD2 aligns across 16 bases. In germline, CDR1 is MNHEY, CDR2 SMNVEV (reference sequence). The CDR3 length is 19 residues. The junction had 14 bases not matched to a gene; V was cut back by 8 bases and J by 5 bases.

This clonotype has ten or more counts. The chain recombines TRBV6-2 or TRBV6-3 with TRBJ2-4; D call uncertain. From germline, CDR1 is MNHEY and CDR2 SVGEGT. Trimming removed 2 bases from V and 5 bases from J, with 1 base in between. The CDR3 spans 11 residues. CDR3 region: CASSYQNIQYF. The DNA of the CDR3 is TGTGCCAGCAGTTACCAAAACATTCAGTACTTC.

This clonotype showed up many times. The V gene is TRBV7-9, the J gene TRBJ1-2; 12 bases are a match to TRBD1. Germline V gene lookup returns CDR1 SEHNR and CDR2 FQNEAQ (reference sequence). The CDR3 extends over 16 amino acids. V lost 5 bases and J lost 4; bases outside the gene matches: 8. CDR3 nucleotide sequence: TGTGCCAGCAGCCCACCAGGGACAGGGGGCAGCTATGGCTACACCTTC. The encoded protein is CASSPPGTGGSYGYTF.